The rows below give T cell receptor beta chains drawn from one sample of a study of blood T cell repertoires in COVID-19. Data came from immunoSEQ multiplex PCR; TCRdb stores just in-frame clones and leaves some out. Of hundreds of thousands of clones listed, 84% are singletons. Sequenced material: peripheral blood. These receptors were obtained from a human donor in a cohort sampled during active COVID-19. The CDR3 runs from the conserved cysteine through the conserved F or W. A D gene is named only where the DNA matches it firmly. Part of the rows lack a size; the others show once, few, many or a class for expanded clones.

. | TRBJ2-7 | TRBV11-2 | 17 | TRBD1 | CASSPSEWDRATYEQYF | TGTGCCAGCAGCCCCTCTGAATGGGACAGGGCTACCTACGAGCAGTACTTC
. | TRBJ1-2 | TRBV6-5 | 14 | TRBD1 | CASSQGQGNYGYTF | TGTGCCAGCAGCCAGGGACAGGGAAACTATGGCTACACCTTC
. | TRBJ2-1 | TRBV5-1 | 16 | TRBD2 | CASSRGLAGTYNEQFF | TGCGCCAGCAGCAGGGGACTAGCGGGAACCTACAATGAGCAGTTCTTC
. | TRBJ2-1 | TRBV6-2/TRBV6-3 | 15 | . | CASSYGGGRMREQFF | TGTGCCAGCAGTTACGGCGGGGGCCGAATGAGGGAGCAGTTCTTC
. | TRBJ1-1 | TRBV11-1 | 16 | TRBD1 | CASSWRDRGVYTEAFF | TGTGCCAGCAGCTGGCGGGACAGGGGCGTCTATACTGAAGCTTTCTTT
. | TRBJ1-1 | TRBV28 | 11 | . | CASSLVAEAFF | TGTGCCAGCAGTTTAGTTGCGGAAGCTTTCTTT
. | TRBJ1-1 | TRBV2 | 14 | . | CASSDRQPNTEAFF | TGTGCCAGCAGTGACCGACAGCCGAACACTGAAGCTTTCTTT
many | TRBJ2-7 | TRBV7-2 | 15 | . | CASSSRRAEPYEQYF | TGTGCCAGCAGTTCCAGGAGGGCCGAGCCCTACGAGCAGTACTTC
. | TRBJ1-4 | TRBV7-9 | 18 | TRBD1 | CASSSPTGGRSTNEKLFF | TGTGCCAGCAGCTCACCGACAGGGGGAAGATCGACTAATGAAAAACTGTTTTTT
few | TRBJ1-1 | TRBV14 | 14 | . | CASSAGLRNTEAFF | TGTGCCAGCAGCGCGGGACTGAGAAACACTGAAGCTTTCTTT
. | TRBJ1-2 | TRBV7-9 | 12 | TRBD1 | CASSQTGDGYTF | TGTGCCAGCAGCCAAACAGGGGACGGCTACACCTTC
. | TRBJ2-5 | TRBV3-1/TRBV3-2 | 18 | TRBD2 | CASSQDYPGLAGGETQYF | TGTGCCAGCAGCCAGGATTACCCGGGACTAGCGGGAGGGGAGACCCAGTACTTC
. | TRBJ2-5 | TRBV27 | 17 | . | CASSSRPSGQYQETQYF | TGTGCCAGCAGTTCCCGCCCTAGCGGACAGTACCAAGAGACCCAGTACTTC
. | TRBJ1-1 | TRBV5-1 | 14 | . | CASSLDGSNTEAFF | TGCGCCAGCAGCTTGGACGGTAGCAACACTGAAGCTTTCTTT
. | TRBJ2-5 | TRBV7-9 | 17 | . | CASSTSLGQHYKETQYF | TGTGCCAGCAGCACGTCCCTGGGTCAGCACTACAAAGAGACCCAGTACTTC
. | TRBJ2-2 | TRBV6-5 | 14 | TRBD2 | CASSWREGTGELFF | TGTGCCAGCAGTTGGAGGGAGGGCACCGGGGAGCTGTTTTTT
. | TRBJ2-7 | TRBV5-4 | 14 | TRBD2 | CASSFGGGVYEQYF | TGTGCCAGCAGCTTTGGGGGGGGTGTTTACGAGCAGTACTTC
. | TRBJ2-5 | TRBV6-1 | 13 | . | CASSDGGAGTQYF | TGTGCCAGCAGTGACGGGGGAGCCGGGACCCAGTACTTC
. | TRBJ2-1 | TRBV12-3/TRBV12-4 | 11 | . | CASSFGREQFF | TGTGCCAGCAGTTTTGGTAGAGAGCAGTTCTTC
once | TRBJ1-1 | TRBV28 | 12 | . | CASKSGADEAFF | TGTGCCAGTAAATCAGGGGCGGATGAAGCTTTCTTT
. | TRBJ1-1 | TRBV11-2 | 14 | . | CASSLDHRVTEAFF | TGTGCCAGCAGCTTAGATCACAGGGTCACTGAAGCTTTCTTT
once | TRBJ2-6 | TRBV9 | 16 | . | CASSARWGPGANVLTF | TGTGCCAGCAGCGCCCGCTGGGGGCCTGGGGCCAACGTCCTGACTTTC
. | TRBJ2-7 | TRBV10-1 | 13 | TRBD1 | CASSEGQGLREYF | TGCGCCAGCAGCGAGGGACAGGGACTTCGGGAGTACTTC
. | TRBJ1-2 | TRBV4-1 | 15 | . | CASSQDEGHPYGYTF | TGCGCCAGCAGCCAAGACGAGGGTCATCCCTATGGCTACACCTTC
. | TRBJ1-2 | TRBV28 | 13 | TRBD1 | CAILTGANYGYTF | TGTGCCATCTTGACAGGGGCTAACTATGGCTACACCTTC
once | TRBJ2-1 | TRBV15 | 13 | . | CATRVGGGNEQFF | TGTGCCACCAGGGTGGGAGGGGGGAATGAGCAGTTCTTC
. | TRBJ2-3 | TRBV9 | 16 | . | CASSSQHQTSTDTQYF | TGTGCCAGCAGCTCCCAACACCAGACTAGCACAGATACGCAGTATTTT
. | TRBJ1-4 | TRBV3-1/TRBV3-2 | 14 | . | CASSHPMTGAKLFF | TGTGCCAGCAGCCACCCGATGACAGGTGCAAAACTGTTTTTT
. | TRBJ1-2 | TRBV24-1 | 13 | TRBD1 | CATSEDRGYGYTF | TGTGCCACCAGTGAAGACAGGGGATATGGCTACACCTTC
. | TRBJ2-7 | TRBV10-3 | 14 | . | CAISEWGGGYEQYF | TGTGCCATCAGTGAGTGGGGAGGTGGTTACGAGCAGTACTTC
. | TRBJ2-3 | TRBV7-9 | 15 | . | CASSPVTGAPDTQYF | TGTGCCAGCAGCCCTGTTACGGGAGCCCCGGATACGCAGTATTTT
. | TRBJ2-5 | TRBV7-9 | 14 | TRBD1 | CASSLRTGDETQYF | TGTGCCAGCAGCCTACGGACAGGGGATGAGACCCAGTACTTC
. | TRBJ2-1 | TRBV2 | 15 | TRBD2 | CASSVQAGLYNEQFF | TGTGCCAGCAGTGTTCAAGCGGGGCTCTACAATGAGCAGTTCTTC
. | TRBJ2-3 | TRBV9 | 16 | TRBD2 | CASSVIAGGGTDTQYF | TGTGCCAGCAGCGTTATAGCGGGAGGAGGCACAGATACGCAGTATTTT
. | TRBJ2-3 | TRBV18 | 17 | TRBD1 | CASSPPARQGDGDTQYF | TGTGCCAGCTCACCACCGGCTCGACAGGGGGACGGAGATACGCAGTATTTT
. | TRBJ2-3 | TRBV11-2 | 13 | . | CASSPSGTDTQYF | TGTGCCAGCAGCCCGTCGGGAACAGATACGCAGTATTTT